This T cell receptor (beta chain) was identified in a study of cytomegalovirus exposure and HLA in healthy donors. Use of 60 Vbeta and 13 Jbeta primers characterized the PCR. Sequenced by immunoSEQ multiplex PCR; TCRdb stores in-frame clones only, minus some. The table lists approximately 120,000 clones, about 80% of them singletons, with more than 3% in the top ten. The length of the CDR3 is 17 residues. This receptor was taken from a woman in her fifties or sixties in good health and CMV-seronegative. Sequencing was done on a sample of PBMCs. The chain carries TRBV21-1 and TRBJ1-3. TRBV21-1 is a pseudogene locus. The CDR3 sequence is CASSAFGGPGSGNTIYF. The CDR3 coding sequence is TGTGCCAGCAGTGCTTTCGGGGGACCTGGGTCTGGAAACACCATATATTTT.